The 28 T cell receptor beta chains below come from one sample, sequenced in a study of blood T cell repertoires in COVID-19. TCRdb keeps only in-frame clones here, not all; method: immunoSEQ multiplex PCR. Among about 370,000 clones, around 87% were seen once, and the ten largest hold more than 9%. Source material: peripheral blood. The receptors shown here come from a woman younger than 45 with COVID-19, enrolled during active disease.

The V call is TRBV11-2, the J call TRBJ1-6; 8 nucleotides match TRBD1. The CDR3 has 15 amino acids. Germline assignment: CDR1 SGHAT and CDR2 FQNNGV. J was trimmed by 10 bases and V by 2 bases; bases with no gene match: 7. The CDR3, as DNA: TGTGCCAGCAGCTTACAGGGGGCGCTTCAATCACCCCTCCACTTT. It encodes CASSLQGALQSPLHF.

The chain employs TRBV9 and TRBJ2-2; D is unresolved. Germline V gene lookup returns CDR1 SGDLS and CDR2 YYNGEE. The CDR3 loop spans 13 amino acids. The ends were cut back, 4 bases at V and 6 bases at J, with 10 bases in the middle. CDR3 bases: TGTGCCAGCAGCCCCCCGCGTTCCGGGGAGCTGTTTTTT. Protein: CASSPPRSGELFF. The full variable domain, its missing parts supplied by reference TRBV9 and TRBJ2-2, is DSGVTQTPKHLITATGQRVTLRCSPRSGDLSVYWYQQSLDQGLQFLIQYYNGEERAKGNILERFSAQQFPDLHSELNLSSLELGDSALYFCASSPPRSGELFFGEGSRLTVL.

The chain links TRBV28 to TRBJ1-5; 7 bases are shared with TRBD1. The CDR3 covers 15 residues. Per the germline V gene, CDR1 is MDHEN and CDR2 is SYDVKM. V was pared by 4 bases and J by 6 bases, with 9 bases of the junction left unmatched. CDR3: CASSSPDRAGQPQHF. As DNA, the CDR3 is TGTGCCAGCAGTTCCCCCGACAGGGCGGGTCAGCCCCAGCATTTT. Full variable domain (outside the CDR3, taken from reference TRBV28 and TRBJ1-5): DVKVTQSSRYLVKRTGEKVFLECVQDMDHENMFWYRQDPGLGLRLIYFSYDVKMKEKGDIPEGYSVSREKKERFSLILESASTNQTSMYLCASSSPDRAGQPQHFGDGTRLSIL.

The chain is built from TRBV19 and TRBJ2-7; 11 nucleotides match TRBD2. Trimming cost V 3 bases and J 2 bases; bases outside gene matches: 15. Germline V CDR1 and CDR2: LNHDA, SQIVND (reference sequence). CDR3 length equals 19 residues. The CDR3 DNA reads TGTGCCAGTAGTATGAGCCGGGGCCCAGGACTAGCGGGCACCTACGAGCAGTACTTC. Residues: CASSMSRGPGLAGTYEQYF.

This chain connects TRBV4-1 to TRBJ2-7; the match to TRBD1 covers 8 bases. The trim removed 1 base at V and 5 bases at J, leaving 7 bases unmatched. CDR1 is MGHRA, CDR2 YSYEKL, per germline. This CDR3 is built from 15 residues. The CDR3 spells CASSQVFPGGDEQYF. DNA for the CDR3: TGCGCCAGCAGCCAAGTATTTCCAGGGGGCGACGAGCAGTACTTC.

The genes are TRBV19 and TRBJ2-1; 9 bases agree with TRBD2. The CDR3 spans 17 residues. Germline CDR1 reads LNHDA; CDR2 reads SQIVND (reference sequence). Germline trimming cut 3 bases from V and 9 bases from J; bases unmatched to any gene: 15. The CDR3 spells CASSMAMAGGQGGEQFF. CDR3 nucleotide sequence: TGTGCCAGTAGTATGGCAATGGCGGGAGGGCAGGGGGGTGAGCAGTTCTTC. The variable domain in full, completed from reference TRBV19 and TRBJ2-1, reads DGGITQSPKYLFRKEGQNVTLSCEQNLNHDAMYWYRQDPGQGLRLIYYSQIVNDFQKGDIAEGYSVSREKKESFPLTVTSAQKNPTAFYLCASSMAMAGGQGGEQFFGPGTRLTVL.

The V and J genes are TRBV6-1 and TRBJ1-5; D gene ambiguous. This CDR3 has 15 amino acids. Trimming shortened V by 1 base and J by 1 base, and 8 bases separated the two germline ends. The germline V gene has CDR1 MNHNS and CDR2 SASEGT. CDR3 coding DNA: TGTGCCAGCAGTGAAGGGCAGGCGAGCAATCAGCCCCAGCATTTT. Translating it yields CASSEGQASNQPQHF.

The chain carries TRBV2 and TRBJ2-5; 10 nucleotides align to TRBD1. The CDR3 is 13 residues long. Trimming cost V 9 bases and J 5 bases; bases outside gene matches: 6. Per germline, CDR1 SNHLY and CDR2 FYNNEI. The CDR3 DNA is TGTGCCAGAGAGACAGGGGGCGGGGAGACCCAGTACTTC. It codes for CARETGGGETQYF.

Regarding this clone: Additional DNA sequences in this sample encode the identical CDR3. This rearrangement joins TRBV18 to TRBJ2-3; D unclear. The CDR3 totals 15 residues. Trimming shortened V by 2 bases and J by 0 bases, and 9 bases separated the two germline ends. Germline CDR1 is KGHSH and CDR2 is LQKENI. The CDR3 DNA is TGTGCCAGCTCACCAATTCCGTCTAGCACAGATACGCAGTATTTT. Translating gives CASSPIPSSTDTQYF.

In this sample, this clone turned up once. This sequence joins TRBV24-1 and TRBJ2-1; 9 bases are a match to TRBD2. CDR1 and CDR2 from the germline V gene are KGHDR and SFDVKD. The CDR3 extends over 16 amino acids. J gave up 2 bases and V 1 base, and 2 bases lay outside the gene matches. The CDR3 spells CATSDLAGGPYNEQFF. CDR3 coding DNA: TGTGCCACCAGTGATTTAGCGGGAGGCCCCTACAATGAGCAGTTCTTC.

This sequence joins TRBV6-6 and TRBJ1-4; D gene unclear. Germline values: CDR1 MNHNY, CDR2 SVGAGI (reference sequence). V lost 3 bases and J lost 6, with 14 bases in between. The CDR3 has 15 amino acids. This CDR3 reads CASSYGGRVDEKLFF. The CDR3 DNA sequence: TGTGCCAGCAGTTATGGTGGGAGGGTTGATGAAAAACTGTTTTTT.

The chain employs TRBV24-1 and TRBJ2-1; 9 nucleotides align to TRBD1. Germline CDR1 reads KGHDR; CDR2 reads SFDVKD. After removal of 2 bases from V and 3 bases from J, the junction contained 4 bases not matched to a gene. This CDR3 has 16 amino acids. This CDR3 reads CATSDYPGQGYNEQFF. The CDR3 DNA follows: TGTGCCACCAGTGATTACCCGGGACAGGGCTACAATGAGCAGTTCTTC.

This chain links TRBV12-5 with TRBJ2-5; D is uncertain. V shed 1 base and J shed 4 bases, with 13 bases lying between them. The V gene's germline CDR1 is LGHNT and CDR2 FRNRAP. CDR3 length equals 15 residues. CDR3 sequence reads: CASGLGAGRGETQYF. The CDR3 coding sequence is TGTGCTAGTGGTTTGGGGGCCGGTCGTGGAGAGACCCAGTACTTC.

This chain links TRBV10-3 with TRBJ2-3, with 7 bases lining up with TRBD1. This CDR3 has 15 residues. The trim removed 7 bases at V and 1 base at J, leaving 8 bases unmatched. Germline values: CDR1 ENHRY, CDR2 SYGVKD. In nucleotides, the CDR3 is TGTGCCATCATGTCCCGGGACAGCCGCACAGATACGCAGTATTTT. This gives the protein CAIMSRDSRTDTQYF.

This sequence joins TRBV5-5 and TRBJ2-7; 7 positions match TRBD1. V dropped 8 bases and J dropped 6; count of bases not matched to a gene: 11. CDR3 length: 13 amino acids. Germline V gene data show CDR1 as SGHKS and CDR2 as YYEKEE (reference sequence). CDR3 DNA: TGTGCCAGTACCCCAGAGGGGACAGCCGAGCAGTACTTC. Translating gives CASTPEGTAEQYF.

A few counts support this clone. The CDR3 here is CASSEKLYSYNEQFF. CDR3 coding DNA: TGTGCCAGCAGTGAAAAACTATACTCCTACAATGAGCAGTTCTTC. The chain links TRBV2 to TRBJ2-1; D call uncertain. There are 15 residues in the CDR3. Germline V gives CDR1 SNHLY, CDR2 FYNNEI. The V end was cut by 2 bases, the J end by 0 bases, with 8 bases between.

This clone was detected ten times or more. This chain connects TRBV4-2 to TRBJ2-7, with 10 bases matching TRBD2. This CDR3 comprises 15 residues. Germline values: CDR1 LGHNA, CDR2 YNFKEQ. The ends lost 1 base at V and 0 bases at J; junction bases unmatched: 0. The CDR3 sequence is CASSQGLAGSYEQYF. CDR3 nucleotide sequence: TGTGCCAGCAGCCAAGGACTAGCGGGCTCCTACGAGCAGTACTTC.

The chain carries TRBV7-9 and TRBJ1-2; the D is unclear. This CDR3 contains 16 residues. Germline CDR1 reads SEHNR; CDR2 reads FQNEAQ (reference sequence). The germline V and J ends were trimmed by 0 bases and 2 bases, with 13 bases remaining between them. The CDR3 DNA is TGTGCCAGCAGCTTAGCCGGCAGCGCTCCAAACTATGGCTACACCTTC. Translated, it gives CASSLAGSAPNYGYTF.

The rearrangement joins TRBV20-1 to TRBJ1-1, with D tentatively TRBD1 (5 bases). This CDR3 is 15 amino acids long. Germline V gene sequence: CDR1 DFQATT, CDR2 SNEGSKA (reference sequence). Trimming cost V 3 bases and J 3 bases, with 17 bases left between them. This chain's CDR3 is CSASPRQGWYTEAFF. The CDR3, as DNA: TGCAGTGCTAGTCCTCGGCAGGGATGGTACACTGAAGCTTTCTTT.

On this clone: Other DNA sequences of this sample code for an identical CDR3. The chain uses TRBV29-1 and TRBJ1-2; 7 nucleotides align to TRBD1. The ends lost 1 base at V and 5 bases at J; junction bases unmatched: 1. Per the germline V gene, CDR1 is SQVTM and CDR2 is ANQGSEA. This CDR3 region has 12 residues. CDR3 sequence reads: CSVEGQGYGYTF. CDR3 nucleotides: TGCAGCGTTGAAGGACAGGGTTATGGCTACACCTTC. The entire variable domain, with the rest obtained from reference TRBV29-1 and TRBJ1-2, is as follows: SAVISQKPSRDICQRGTSLTIQCQVDSQVTMMFWYRQQPGQSLTLIATANQGSEATYESGFVIDKFPISRPNLTFSTLTVSNMSPEDSSIYLCSVEGQGYGYTFGSGTRLTVV.

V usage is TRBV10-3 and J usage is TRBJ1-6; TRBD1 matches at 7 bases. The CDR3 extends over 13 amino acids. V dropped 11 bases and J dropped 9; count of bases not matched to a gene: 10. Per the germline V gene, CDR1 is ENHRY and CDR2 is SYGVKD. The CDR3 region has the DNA TGTGCCGCGAGCGGAGGGGGCGGTTCACCCCTCCACTTT. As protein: CAASGGGGSPLHF.

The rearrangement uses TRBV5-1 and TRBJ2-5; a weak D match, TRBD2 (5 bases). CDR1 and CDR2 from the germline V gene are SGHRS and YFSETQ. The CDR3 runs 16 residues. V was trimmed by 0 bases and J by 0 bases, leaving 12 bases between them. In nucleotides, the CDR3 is TGCGCCAGCAGCTTGGGGATCGGGGTGTACCAAGAGACCCAGTACTTC. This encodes CASSLGIGVYQETQYF.

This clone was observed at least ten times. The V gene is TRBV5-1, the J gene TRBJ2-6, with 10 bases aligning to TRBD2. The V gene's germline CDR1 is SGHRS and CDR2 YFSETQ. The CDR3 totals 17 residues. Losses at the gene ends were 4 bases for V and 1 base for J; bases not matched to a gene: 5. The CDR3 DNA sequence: TGCGCCAGCAGCATCCTAGCGGGAGAGTCTGGGGCCAACGTCCTGACTTTC. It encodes CASSILAGESGANVLTF.

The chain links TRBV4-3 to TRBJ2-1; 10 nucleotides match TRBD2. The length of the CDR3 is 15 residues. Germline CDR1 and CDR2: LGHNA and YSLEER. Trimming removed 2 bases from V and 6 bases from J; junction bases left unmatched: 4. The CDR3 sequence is CASSQSSGRFNEQFF. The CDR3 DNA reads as TGCGCCAGCAGCCAATCTAGCGGGAGATTCAATGAGCAGTTCTTC.

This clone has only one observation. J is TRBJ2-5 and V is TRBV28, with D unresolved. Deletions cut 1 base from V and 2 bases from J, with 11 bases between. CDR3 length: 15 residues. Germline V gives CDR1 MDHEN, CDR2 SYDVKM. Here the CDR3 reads CASSLFYSPQETQYF. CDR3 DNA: TGTGCCAGCAGTTTATTTTACAGTCCACAAGAGACCCAGTACTTC.

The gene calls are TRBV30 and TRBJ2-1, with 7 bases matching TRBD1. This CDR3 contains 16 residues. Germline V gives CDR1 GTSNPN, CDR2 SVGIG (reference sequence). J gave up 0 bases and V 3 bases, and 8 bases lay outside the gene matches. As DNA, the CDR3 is TGTGCCTGGAGCCGACGGGACAGACCCTCCTACAATGAGCAGTTCTTC. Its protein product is CAWSRRDRPSYNEQFF.

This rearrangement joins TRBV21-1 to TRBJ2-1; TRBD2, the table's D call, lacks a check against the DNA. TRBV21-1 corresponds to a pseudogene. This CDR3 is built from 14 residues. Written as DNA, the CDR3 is TGTGCCAGCAACGAATATAGCGGGAGCAATGAGCAGTTCTTC. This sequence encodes CASNEYSGSNEQFF.

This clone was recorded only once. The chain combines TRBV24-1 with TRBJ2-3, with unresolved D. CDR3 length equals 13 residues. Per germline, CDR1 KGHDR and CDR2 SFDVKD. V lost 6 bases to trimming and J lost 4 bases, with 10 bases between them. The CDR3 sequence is CATSPIISDTQYF. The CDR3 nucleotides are TGTGCCACCAGTCCTATCATTTCAGATACGCAGTATTTT.